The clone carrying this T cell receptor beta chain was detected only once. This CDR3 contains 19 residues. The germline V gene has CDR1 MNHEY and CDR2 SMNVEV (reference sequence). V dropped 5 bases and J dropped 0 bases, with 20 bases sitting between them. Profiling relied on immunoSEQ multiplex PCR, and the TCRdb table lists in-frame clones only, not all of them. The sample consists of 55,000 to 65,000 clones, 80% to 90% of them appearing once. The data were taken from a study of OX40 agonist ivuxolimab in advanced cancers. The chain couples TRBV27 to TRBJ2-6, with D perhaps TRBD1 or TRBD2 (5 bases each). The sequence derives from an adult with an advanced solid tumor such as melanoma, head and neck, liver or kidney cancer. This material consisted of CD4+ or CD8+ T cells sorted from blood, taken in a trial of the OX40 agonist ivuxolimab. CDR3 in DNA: TGTGCCAGCAGTCCAACCTCCGGGACGGTCAGCTCTGGGGCCAACGTCCTGACTTTC. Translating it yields CASSPTSGTVSSGANVLTF.